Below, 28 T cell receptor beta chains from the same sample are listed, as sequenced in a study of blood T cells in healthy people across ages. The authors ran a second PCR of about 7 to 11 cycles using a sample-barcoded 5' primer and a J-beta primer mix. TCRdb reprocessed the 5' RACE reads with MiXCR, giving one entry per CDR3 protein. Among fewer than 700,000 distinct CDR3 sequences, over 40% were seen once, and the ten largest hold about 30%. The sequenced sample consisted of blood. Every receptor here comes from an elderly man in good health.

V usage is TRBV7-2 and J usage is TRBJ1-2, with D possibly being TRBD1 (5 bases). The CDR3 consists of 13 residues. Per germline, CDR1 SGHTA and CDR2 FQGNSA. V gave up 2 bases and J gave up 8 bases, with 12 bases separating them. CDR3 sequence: CASSLSGQSGYTF. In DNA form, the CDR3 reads TGTGCCAGCAGCTTATCGGGGCAGTCGGGCTACACCTTC. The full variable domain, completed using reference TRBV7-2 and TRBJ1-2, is GAGVSQSPSNKVTEKGKDVELRCDPISGHTALYWYRQSLGQGLEFLIYFQGNSAPDKSGLPSDRFSAERTGGSVSTLTIQRTQQEDSAVYLCASSLSGQSGYTFGSGTRLTVV.

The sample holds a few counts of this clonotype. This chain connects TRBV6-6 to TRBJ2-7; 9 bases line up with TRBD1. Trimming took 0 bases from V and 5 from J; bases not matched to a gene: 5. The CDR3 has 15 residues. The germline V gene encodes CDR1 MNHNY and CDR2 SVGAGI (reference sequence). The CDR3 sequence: CASSYSGTGSHEQYF. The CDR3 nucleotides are TGTGCCAGCAGTTACTCCGGGACAGGGTCCCACGAGCAGTACTTC.

CDR3 nucleotides: TGTGCCAGCAGCGGACAGTACAATCAGCCCCAGCATTTT. The encoded protein is CASSGQYNQPQHF. The rearrangement uses TRBV7-9 and TRBJ1-5, with a tentative D call TRBD1 (6 bases). There are 13 residues in the CDR3. Germline values: CDR1 SEHNR, CDR2 FQNEAQ (reference sequence). V was cut by 5 bases and J by 3 bases, with 8 bases left in between.

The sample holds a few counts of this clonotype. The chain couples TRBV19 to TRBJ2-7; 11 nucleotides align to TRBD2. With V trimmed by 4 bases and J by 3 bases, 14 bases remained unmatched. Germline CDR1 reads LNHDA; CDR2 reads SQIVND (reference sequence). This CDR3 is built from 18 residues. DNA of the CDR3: TGTGCCAGTAGTAACCGCGCTAGCGGGAGGACCGGGAGCTACGAGCAGTACTTC. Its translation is CASSNRASGRTGSYEQYF.

This chain's CDR3 is CSGTGKETQFF. The DNA of the CDR3 is TGCAGTGGCACGGGCAAAGAGACCCAGTTCTTC. The chain is built from TRBV20-1 and TRBJ2-1, with D unresolved. CDR1 and CDR2 from the germline V gene are DFQATT and SNEGSKA (reference sequence). Trimming pared 7 bases from V and 13 bases from J, leaving 17 bases between. This CDR3 comprises 11 residues.

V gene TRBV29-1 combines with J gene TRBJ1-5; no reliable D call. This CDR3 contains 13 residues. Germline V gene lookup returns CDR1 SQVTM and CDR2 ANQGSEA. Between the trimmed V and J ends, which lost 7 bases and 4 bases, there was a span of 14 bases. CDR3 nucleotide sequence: TGCAGCGCCTCAACCGGAGGGAATCAGCCCCAGCATTTT. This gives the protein CSASTGGNQPQHF. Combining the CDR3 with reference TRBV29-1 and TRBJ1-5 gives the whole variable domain SAVISQKPSRDICQRGTSLTIQCQVDSQVTMMFWYRQQPGQSLTLIATANQGSEATYESGFVIDKFPISRPNLTFSTLTVSNMSPEDSSIYLCSASTGGNQPQHFGDGTRLSIL.

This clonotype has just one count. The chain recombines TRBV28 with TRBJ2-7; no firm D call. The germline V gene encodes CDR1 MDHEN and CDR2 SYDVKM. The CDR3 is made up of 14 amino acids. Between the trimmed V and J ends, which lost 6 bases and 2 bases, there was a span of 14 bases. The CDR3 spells CASSLGRIPYEQYF. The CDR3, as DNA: TGTGCCAGCAGCCTAGGGCGGATCCCCTACGAGCAGTACTTC.

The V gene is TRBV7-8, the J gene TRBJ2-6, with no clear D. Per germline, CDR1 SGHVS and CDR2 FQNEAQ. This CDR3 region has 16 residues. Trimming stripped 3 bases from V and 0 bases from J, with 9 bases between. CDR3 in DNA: TGTGCCAGCAGCTTCCGACAACTCTCTGGGGCCAACGTCCTGACTTTC. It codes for CASSFRQLSGANVLTF.

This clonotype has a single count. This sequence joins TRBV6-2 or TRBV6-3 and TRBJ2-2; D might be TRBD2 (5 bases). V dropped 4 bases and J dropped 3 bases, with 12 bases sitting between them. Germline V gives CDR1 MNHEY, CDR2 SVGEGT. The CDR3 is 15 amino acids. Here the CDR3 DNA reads TGTGCCAGCAGTTGCGAGGGCAGACACACCGGGGAGCTGTTTTTT. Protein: CASSCEGRHTGELFF.

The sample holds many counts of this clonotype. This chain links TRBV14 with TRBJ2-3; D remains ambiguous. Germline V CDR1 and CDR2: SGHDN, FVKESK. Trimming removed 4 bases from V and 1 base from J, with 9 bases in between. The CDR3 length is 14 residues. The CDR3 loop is CASSPAFGTDTQYF. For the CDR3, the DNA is TGTGCCAGCAGCCCTGCCTTCGGCACAGATACGCAGTATTTT.

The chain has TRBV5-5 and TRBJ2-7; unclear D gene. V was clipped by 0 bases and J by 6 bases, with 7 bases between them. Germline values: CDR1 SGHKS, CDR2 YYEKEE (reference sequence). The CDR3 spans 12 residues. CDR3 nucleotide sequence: TGTGCCAGCAGCTTGGGACAAAGCGAGCAGTACTTC. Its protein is CASSLGQSEQYF.

CDR3 coding DNA: TGTGCCAGCAGTCTCCAAGGACAGGGAGCCTACAATGAGCAGTACTTC. This codes for CASSLQGQGAYNEQYF. The chain couples TRBV2 to TRBJ2-7; 8 positions agree with TRBD1. J lost 7 bases, V lost 5 bases, and 16 bases had no gene match. The CDR3 covers 16 residues. Germline-derived CDR1 and CDR2 are SNHLY and FYNNEI. Combining the CDR3 with reference TRBV2 and TRBJ2-7 gives the whole variable domain EPEVTQTPSHQVTQMGQEVILRCVPISNHLYFYWYRQILGQKVEFLVSFYNNEISEKSEIFDDQFSVERPDGSNFTLKIRSTKLEDSAMYFCASSLQGQGAYNEQYFGPGTRLTVT.

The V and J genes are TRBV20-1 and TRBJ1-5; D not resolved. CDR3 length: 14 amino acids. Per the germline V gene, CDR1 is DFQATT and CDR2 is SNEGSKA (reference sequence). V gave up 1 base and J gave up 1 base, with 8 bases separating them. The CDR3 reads CSARGTESNQPQHF. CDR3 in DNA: TGCAGTGCTAGAGGGACCGAGAGCAATCAGCCCCAGCATTTT.

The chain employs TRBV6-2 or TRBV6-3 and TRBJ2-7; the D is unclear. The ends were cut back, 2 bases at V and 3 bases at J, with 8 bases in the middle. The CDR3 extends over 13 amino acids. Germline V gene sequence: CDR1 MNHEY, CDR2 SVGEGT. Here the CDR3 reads CASSYEWNYEQYF. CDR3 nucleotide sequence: TGTGCCAGCAGTTACGAGTGGAACTACGAGCAGTACTTC.

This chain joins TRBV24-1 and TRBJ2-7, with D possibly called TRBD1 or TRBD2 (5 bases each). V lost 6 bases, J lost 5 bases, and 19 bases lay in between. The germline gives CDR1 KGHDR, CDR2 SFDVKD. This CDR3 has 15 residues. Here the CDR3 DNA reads TGTGCCACCAGTTTGGGTGGGGGTGGCCGAAACGAGCAGTACTTC. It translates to CATSLGGGGRNEQYF.

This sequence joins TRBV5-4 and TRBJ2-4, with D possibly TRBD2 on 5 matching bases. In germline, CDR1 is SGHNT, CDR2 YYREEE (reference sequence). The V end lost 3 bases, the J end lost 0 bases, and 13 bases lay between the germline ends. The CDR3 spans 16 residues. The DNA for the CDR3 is TGTGCCAGCAGCTGGACTCCGAATCTAGCCAAAAACATTCAGTACTTC. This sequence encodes CASSWTPNLAKNIQYF. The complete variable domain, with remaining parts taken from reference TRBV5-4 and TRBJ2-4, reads ETGVTQSPTHLIKTRGQQVTLRCSSQSGHNTVSWYQQALGQGPQFIFQYYREEENGRGNFPPRFSGLQFPNYSSELNVNALELDDSALYLCASSWTPNLAKNIQYFGAGTRLSVL.

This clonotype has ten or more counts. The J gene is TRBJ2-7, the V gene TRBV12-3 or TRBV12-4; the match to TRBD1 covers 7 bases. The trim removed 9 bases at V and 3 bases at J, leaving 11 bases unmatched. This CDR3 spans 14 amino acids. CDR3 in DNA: TGTGCCAGTAAGATTGGACAGGCTAACTACGAGCAGTACTTC. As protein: CASKIGQANYEQYF.

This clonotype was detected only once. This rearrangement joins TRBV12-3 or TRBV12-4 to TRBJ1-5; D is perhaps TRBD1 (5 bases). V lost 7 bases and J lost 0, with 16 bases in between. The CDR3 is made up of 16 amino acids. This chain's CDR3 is CASTPGSGGSNQPQHF. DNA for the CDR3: TGTGCCAGCACCCCAGGATCCGGGGGTAGCAATCAGCCCCAGCATTTT.

Here the CDR3 reads CASSPSGGAPLQETQYF. In DNA, the CDR3 is TGTGCCAGCAGCCCTAGCGGGGGGGCTCCCCTACAAGAGACCCAGTACTTC. This chain uses TRBV7-6 with TRBJ2-5, with 12 positions matching TRBD2. The trim removed 5 bases at V and 2 bases at J, leaving 9 bases unmatched. CDR3 size: 17 residues. The germline V gene has CDR1 SGHVS and CDR2 FNYEAQ.

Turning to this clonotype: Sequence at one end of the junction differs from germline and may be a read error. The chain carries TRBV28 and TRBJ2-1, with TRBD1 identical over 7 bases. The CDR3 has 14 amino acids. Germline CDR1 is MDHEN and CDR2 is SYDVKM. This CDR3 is CASRTDRVRYERFF. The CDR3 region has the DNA TGTGCCAGCAGGACCGACAGGGTCCGCTACGAGCGGTTCTTC. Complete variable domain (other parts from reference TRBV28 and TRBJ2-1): DVKVTQSSRYLVKRTGEKVFLECVQDMDHENMFWYRQDPGLGLRLIYFSYDVKMKEKGDIPEGYSVSREKKERFSLILESASTNQTSMYLCASRTDRVRYERFFGPGTRLTVL.

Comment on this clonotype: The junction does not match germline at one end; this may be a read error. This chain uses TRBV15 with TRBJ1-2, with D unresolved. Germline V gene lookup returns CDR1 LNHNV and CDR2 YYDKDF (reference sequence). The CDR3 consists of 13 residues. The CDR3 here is CATSLATNDGYTF. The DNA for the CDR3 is TGTGCCACCAGCCTTGCGACTAACGATGGCTACACCTTC.

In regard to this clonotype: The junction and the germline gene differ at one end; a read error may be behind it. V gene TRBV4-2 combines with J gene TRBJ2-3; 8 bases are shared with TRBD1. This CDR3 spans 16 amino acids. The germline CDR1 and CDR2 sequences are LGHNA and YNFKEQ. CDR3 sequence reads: CASSKDWGQAGDTQYF. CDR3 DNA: TGTGCCAGCAGCAAAGATTGGGGACAGGCAGGCGATACGCAGTATTTT.

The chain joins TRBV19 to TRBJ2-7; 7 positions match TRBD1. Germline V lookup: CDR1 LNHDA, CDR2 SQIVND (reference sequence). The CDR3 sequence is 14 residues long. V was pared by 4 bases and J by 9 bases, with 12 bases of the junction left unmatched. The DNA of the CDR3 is TGTGCCAGTAGTAAGGGACAGACCTACGAGATGCAGTACTTC. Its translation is CASSKGQTYEMQYF.

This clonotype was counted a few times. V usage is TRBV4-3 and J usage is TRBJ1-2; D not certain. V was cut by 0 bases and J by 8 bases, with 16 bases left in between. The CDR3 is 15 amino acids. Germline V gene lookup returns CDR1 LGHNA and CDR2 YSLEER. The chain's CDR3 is CASSQDMALGPGYTF. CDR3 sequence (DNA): TGCGCCAGCAGCCAAGATATGGCTTTAGGGCCCGGCTACACCTTC.

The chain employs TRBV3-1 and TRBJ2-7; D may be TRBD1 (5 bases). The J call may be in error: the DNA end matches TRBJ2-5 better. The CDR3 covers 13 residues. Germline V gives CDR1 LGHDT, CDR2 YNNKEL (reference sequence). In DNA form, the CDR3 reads TGTGCCAGCAGCCCTTGGACAAAAGAGACCCAGTACTTC. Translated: CASSPWTKETQYF.

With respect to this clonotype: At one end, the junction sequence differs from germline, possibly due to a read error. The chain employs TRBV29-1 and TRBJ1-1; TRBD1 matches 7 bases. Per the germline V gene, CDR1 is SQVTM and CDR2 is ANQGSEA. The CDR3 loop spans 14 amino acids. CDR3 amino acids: CSAEDRIRDSEAFF. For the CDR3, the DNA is TGCAGCGCTGAAGATCGCATTCGGGACAGCGAAGCTTTCTTT.

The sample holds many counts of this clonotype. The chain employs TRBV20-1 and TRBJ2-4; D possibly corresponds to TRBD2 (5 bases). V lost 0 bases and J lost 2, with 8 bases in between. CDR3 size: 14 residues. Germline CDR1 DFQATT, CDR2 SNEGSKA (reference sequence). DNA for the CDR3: TGCAGTGCTAGAGAAAGGGAGACCAAAAACATTCAGTACTTC. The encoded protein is CSARERETKNIQYF.

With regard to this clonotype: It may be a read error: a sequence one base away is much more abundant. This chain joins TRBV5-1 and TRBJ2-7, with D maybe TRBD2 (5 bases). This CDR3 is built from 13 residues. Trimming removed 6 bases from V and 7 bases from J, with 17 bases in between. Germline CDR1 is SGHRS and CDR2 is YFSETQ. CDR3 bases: TGCGCCAGCAAACTAGGAACGGGCAATGAGCAGTACTTC. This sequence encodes CASKLGTGNEQYF.